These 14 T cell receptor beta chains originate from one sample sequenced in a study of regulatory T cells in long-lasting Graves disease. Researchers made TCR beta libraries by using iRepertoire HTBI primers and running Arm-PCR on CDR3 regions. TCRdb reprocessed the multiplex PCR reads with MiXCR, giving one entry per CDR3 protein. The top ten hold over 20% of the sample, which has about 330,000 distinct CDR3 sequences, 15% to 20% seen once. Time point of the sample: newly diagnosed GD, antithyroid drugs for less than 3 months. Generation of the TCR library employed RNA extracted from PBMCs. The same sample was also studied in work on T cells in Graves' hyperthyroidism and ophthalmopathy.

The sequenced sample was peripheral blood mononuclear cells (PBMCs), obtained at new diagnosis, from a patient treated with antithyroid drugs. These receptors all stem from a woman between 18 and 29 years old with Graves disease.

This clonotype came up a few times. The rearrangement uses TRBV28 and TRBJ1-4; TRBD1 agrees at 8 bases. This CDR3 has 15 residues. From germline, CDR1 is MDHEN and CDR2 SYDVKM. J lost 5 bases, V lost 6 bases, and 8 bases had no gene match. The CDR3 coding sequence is TGTGCCAGCAGCCGACTGGACAGGGAAAATGAAAAACTGTTTTTT. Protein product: CASSRLDRENEKLFF.

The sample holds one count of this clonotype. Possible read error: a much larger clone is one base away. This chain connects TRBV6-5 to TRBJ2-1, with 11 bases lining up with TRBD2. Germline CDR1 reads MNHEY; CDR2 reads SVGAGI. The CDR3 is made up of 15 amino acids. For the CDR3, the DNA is TGTGCCACCCGGTCACTAGCGGGAGCCTACAGTGAGCAGTTCTTC. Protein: CATRSLAGAYSEQFF.

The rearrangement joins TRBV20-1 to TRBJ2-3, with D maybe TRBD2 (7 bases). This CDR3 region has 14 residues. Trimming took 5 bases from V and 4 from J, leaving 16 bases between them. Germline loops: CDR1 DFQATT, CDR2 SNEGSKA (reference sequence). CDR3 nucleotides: TGCAGTGCTGGGGGGGGGGCGTTTGCAGATACGCAGTATTTT. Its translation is CSAGGGAFADTQYF.

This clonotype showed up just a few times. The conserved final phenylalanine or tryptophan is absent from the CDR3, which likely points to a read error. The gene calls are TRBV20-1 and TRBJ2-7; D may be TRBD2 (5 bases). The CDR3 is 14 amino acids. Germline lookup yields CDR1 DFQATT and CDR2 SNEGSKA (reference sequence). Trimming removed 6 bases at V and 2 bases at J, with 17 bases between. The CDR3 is CSAPLSGRTYEQYS. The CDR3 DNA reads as TGCAGTGCGCCTCTCAGCGGTAGGACCTACGAGCAGTACTCC.

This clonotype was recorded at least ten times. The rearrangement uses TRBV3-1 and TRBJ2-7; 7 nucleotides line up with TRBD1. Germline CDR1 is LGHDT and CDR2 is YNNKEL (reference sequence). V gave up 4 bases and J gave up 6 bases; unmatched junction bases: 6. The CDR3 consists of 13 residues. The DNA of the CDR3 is TGTGCCAGCAGCCGCAAACCAGGGGGCGAGCAGTACTTC. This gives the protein CASSRKPGGEQYF.

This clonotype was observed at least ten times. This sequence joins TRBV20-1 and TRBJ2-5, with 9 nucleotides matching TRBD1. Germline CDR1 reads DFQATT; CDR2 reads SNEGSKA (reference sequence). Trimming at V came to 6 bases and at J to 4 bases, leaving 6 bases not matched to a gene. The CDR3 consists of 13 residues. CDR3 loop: CSASTGGGETQYF. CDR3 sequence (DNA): TGCAGTGCCTCGACAGGGGGTGGAGAGACCCAGTACTTC.

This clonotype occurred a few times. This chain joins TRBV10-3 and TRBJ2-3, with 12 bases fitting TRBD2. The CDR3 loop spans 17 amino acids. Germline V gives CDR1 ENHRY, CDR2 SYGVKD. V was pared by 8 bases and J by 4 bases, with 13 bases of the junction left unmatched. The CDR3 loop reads CAIRSPLAGGEPDTQYF. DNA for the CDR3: TGTGCCATCCGTTCCCCGCTAGCGGGGGGGGAGCCAGATACGCAGTATTTT.

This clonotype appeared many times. The CDR3 nucleotides are TGTGCCAGCAGCCAATATTACTTGGTCGTTACGAACACCGGGGAGCTGTTTTTT. It specifies CASSQYYLVVTNTGELFF. V and J are TRBV3-1 and TRBJ2-2; no clear D. The length of the CDR3 is 18 residues. V dropped 2 bases and J dropped 0 bases, with 16 bases sitting between them. Germline V gene data show CDR1 as LGHDT and CDR2 as YNNKEL (reference sequence).

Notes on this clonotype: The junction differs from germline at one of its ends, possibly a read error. The CDR3 protein is CASSPRRGSRSYERYF. The CDR3 nucleotides are TGTGCCAGCAGCCCACGCCGGGGCAGCCGATCCTACGAGCGGTACTTC. The genes are TRBV11-2 and TRBJ2-7; D tentatively fits TRBD1 or TRBD2 (5 bases each). This CDR3 is built from 16 residues. Looked up from germline, CDR1 is SGHAT and CDR2 is FQNNGV.

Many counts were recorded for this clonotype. The CDR3 spells CAISQTWAANTGELFF. CDR3 coding DNA: TGTGCCATCAGCCAGACTTGGGCCGCGAACACCGGGGAGCTGTTTTTT. V is TRBV10-3 and J is TRBJ2-2; no clear D gene. The CDR3 has 16 amino acids. V lost 6 bases to trimming and J lost 0 bases, with 14 bases between them. Germline V gene lookup returns CDR1 ENHRY and CDR2 SYGVKD.

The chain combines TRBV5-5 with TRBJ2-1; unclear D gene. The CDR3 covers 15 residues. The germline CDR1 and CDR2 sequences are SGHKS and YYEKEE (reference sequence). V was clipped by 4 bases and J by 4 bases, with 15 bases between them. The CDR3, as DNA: TGTGCCAGCAGCCACACCCGGCCTCCTTACAATGAGCAGTTCTTC. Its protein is CASSHTRPPYNEQFF.

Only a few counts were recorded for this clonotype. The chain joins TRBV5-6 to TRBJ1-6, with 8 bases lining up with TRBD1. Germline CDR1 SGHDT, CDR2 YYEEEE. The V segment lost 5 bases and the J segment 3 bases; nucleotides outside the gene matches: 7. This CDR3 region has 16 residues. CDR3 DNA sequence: TGTGCCAGCAGGAAAACAGGGGGAAGCTATAATTCACCCCTCCACTTT. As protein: CASRKTGGSYNSPLHF.

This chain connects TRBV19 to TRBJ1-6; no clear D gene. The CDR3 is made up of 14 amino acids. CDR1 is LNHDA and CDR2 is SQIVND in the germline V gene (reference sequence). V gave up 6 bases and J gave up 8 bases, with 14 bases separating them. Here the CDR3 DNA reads TGTGCCAGTAGCGTCTTGGAGGTGGATTCACCCCTCCACTTT. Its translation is CASSVLEVDSPLHF.

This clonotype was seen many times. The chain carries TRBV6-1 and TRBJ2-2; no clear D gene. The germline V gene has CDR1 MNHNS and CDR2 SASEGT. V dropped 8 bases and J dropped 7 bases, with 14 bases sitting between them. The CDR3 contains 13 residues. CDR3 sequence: CASGQMSLGELFF. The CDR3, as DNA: TGTGCCAGCGGGCAGATGTCACTCGGGGAGCTGTTTTTT.